This TCR beta chain is from a study of T cells expressing NK-cell markers. TCRdb re-called the 5' RACE reads and gives one entry per CDR3 protein, without DNA. The listing records 440,000 or so distinct CDR3 sequences. Germline CDR1 and CDR2: LGHDT and YNNKEL (reference sequence). CDR3 length: 11 amino acids. The J gene is TRBJ2-3, the V gene TRBV3-1. The TCR sequence derives from a woman between 18 and 70 years old in good health. Sequences were obtained from blood T cells: a sorted CD56 or NKG2C T cell subset, CD4+ or CD8+ T cells, or bulk PBMC T cells (not recorded which). The CDR3 is CASSQGYTQYF.